The sample holds many counts of the clone carrying this T cell receptor beta chain. The antigen remains unidentified. This sample is drawn from a study of T cells in Graves' hyperthyroidism and ophthalmopathy. Study-wide results and limits: Most thyroid clonotypes with frequency above 0.001 were detected in blood.

Amplification of TCR beta CDR3 regions was performed using RNA transcripts as template. HTBI primers were used for first-round RT-PCR of the TCR CDR3. TCRdb re-derived calls from the multiplex PCR reads in MiXCR, one entry per CDR3 protein. Here the sample spans 640,000 or so distinct CDR3 sequences, more than 13% being singletons. The CDR3 length is 15 residues. Germline V gives CDR1 MGHRA, CDR2 YSYEKL. With V trimmed by 4 bases and J by 3 bases, 8 bases remained unmatched. The sequenced sample consisted of blood. This receptor was obtained from a woman aged 18-29 years with Graves' ophthalmopathy. The J gene is TRBJ2-7, the V gene TRBV4-1; TRBD2 matches 8 bases. The CDR3 nucleotides are TGCGCCAGCAGCCTTGTTTCGGGGGGGGTCTACGAGCAGTACTTC. This encodes CASSLVSGGVYEQYF.